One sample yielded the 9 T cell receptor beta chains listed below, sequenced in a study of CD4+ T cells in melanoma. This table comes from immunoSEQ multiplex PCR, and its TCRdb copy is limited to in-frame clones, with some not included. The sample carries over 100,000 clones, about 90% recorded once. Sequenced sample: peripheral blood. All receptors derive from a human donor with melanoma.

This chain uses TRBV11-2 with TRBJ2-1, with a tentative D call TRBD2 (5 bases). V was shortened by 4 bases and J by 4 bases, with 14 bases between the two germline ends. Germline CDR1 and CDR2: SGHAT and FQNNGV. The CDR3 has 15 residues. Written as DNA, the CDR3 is TGTGCCAGCAGCTCCCTGAGCGGTTTTTACAATGAGCAGTTCTTC. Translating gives CASSSLSGFYNEQFF. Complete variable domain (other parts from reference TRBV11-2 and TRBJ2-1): EAGVAQSPRYKIIEKRQSVAFWCNPISGHATLYWYQQILGQGPKLLIQFQNNGVVDDSQLPKDRFSAERLKGVDSTLKIQPAKLEDSAVYLCASSSLSGFYNEQFFGPGTRLTVL.

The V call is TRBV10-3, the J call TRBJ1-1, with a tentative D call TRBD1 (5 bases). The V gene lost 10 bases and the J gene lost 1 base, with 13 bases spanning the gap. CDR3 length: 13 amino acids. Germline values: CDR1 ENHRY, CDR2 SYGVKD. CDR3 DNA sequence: TGTGCCAGCACCTCAGGGAAGAACACTGAAGCTTTCTTT. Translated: CASTSGKNTEAFF.

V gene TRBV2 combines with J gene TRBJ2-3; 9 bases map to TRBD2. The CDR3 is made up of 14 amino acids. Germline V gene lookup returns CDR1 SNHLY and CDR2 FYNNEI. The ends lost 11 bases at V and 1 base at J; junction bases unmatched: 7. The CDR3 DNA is TGTGCCGGCTCGCGGGAGGGCCGCACAGATACGCAGTATTTT. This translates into CAGSREGRTDTQYF.

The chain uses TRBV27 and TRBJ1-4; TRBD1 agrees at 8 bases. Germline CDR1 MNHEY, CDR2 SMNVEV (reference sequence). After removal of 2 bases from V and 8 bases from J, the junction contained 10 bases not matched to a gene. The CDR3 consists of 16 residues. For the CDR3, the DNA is TGTGCCAGCAGTTTAGGACAGGGCTACTCAGACGAAAAACTGTTTTTT. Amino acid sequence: CASSLGQGYSDEKLFF. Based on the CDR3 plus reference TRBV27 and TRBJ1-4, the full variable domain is EAQVTQNPRYLITVTGKKLTVTCSQNMNHEYMSWYRQDPGLGLRQIYYSMNVEVTDKGDVPEGYKVSRKEKRNFPLILESPSPNQTSLYFCASSLGQGYSDEKLFFGSGTQLSVL.

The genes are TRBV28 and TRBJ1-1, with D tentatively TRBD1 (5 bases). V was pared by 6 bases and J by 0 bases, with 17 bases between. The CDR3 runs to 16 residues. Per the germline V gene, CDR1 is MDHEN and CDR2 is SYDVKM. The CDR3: CASRVGGVRMNTEAFF. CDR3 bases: TGTGCCAGCAGGGTGGGGGGGGTTAGGATGAACACTGAAGCTTTCTTT.

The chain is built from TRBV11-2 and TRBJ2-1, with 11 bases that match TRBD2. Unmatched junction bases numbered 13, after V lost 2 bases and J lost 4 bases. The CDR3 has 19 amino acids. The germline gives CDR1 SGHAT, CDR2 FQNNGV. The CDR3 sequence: CASSLLLAGVLSEYNEQFF. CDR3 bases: TGTGCCAGCAGCTTACTACTAGCGGGAGTATTGAGTGAGTACAATGAGCAGTTCTTC.

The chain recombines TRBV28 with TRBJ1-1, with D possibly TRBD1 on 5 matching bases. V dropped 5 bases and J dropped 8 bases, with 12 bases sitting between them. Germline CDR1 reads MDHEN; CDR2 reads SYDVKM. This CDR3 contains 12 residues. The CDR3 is CASSPRESEAFF. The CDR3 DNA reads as TGTGCCAGCAGTCCCAGGGAAAGCGAAGCTTTCTTT.

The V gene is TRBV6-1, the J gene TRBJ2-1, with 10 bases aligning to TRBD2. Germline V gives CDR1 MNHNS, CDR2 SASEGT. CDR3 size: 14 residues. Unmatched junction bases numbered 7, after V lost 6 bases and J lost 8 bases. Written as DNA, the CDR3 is TGTGCCAGCAGGCCTAGCGGGGGATCGTATGAGCAGTTCTTC. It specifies CASRPSGGSYEQFF.

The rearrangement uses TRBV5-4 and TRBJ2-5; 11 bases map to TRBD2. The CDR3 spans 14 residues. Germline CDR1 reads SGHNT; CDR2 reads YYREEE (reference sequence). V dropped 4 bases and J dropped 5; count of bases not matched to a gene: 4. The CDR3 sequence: CASSEVAGGETQYF. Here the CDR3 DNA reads TGTGCCAGCAGCGAAGTAGCGGGGGGGGAGACCCAGTACTTC.